The rows below give T cell receptor beta chains drawn from one sample of a study of CD8+ T cells in alopecia areata. Some clones are missing from TCRdb's copy, which holds only in-frame ones; the method was immunoSEQ multiplex PCR. Of over 100,000 clones in the sample, about 50% were seen once. Here the sequenced sample was CD8+ T cells sorted from blood, taken at week 0. All receptors come from a human donor with alopecia areata. CDR3s include the opening cysteine and the closing phenylalanine or tryptophan. D genes are given only for firm matches. Where a row states a size, it is once, few, many or the class of an expanded clone; other rows omit it.

CDR3,DNA,D,J,size,V
CASNPTGSSYEQYF,TGTGCCAGCAATCCGACAGGCAGCTCCTACGAGCAGTACTTC,NA,TRBJ2-7,NA,TRBV6-5
CASSLASGGPSDNEQFF,TGTGCCAGCAGCTTGGCTAGCGGGGGGCCATCTGACAATGAGCAGTTCTTC,TRBD2,TRBJ2-1,NA,TRBV7-8
CASSLETGAYNEQFF,TGTGCCAGCAGCTTAGAGACAGGGGCCTACAATGAGCAGTTCTTC,TRBD1,TRBJ2-1,NA,TRBV5-6
CASSPMDGSNQPQHF,TGTGCCAGCAGCCCGATGGACGGCAGTAATCAGCCCCAGCATTTT,NA,TRBJ1-5,NA,TRBV7-8
CASNGGASEQFF,TGTGCCAGCAACGGGGGGGCAAGTGAGCAGTTCTTC,TRBD2,TRBJ2-1,NA,TRBV5-6
CASSLRQGVNTEAFF,TGCGCCAGCAGCTTGAGGCAGGGTGTGAACACTGAAGCTTTCTTT,NA,TRBJ1-1,NA,TRBV5-1
CASSYLTGMGYTF,TGTGCCAGCAGTTACCTCACAGGGATGGGCTACACCTTC,NA,TRBJ1-2,NA,TRBV6-5
CASSFTGANVLTF,TGTGCCAGCAGTTTTACCGGGGCCAACGTCCTGACTTTC,NA,TRBJ2-6,few,TRBV27
CASSSDSGELFF,TGCGCCAGCAGCTCCGACAGCGGGGAGCTGTTTTTT,NA,TRBJ2-2,NA,TRBV5-1
CASSQDSPYYGYTF,TGTGCCAGCAGCCAAGATTCCCCTTACTATGGCTACACCTTC,NA,TRBJ1-2,few,TRBV4-2